Shown below are 32 T cell receptor beta chains from a single sample sequenced in a study of cytomegalovirus exposure and HLA in healthy donors. PCR was performed using 60 Vbeta and 13 Jbeta primers. TCRdb keeps only in-frame clones here, not all; method: immunoSEQ multiplex PCR. The data show about 200,000 clones, less than 80% seen once. The specimen was PBMCs. These receptors all come from a woman between 25 and 40 years old in good health and CMV-seropositive.

V and J are TRBV4-1 and TRBJ1-5, with D hard to call. The germline V and J ends were trimmed by 4 bases and 3 bases, with 10 bases remaining between them. Germline V gene sequence: CDR1 MGHRA, CDR2 YSYEKL. The length of the CDR3 is 14 residues. CDR3 coding DNA: TGCGCCAGCAGCCGTAGCCCGGACAATCAGCCCCAGCATTTT. Amino acid sequence: CASSRSPDNQPQHF.

This clone was counted a single time. The rearrangement uses TRBV7-9 and TRBJ2-1, with 12 bases identical to TRBD1. The germline CDR1 and CDR2 sequences are SEHNR and FQNEAQ (reference sequence). Germline trimming cut 4 bases from V and 10 bases from J; bases unmatched to any gene: 8. This CDR3 has 15 residues. The CDR3 region has the DNA TGTGCCAGCAGCTCGGGGGGGACAGGGGGCTTGGAGCAGTTCTTC. Amino acid sequence: CASSSGGTGGLEQFF.

This rearrangement joins TRBV7-2 to TRBJ1-3, with 8 bases lining up with TRBD1. The V and J ends lost 4 bases and 0 bases, in that order; junction bases with no gene match: 11. There are 18 residues in the CDR3. In germline, CDR1 is SGHTA, CDR2 FQGNSA. CDR3 DNA: TGTGCCAGCAGCTCCGAAGGGACAGGTCCCCTCTCTGGAAACACCATATATTTT. It is translated as CASSSEGTGPLSGNTIYF.

V and J are TRBV29-1 and TRBJ1-2, with D hard to call. This CDR3 is 11 amino acids long. CDR1 and CDR2 (germline): SQVTM, ANQGSEA. With 7 bases removed from V and 8 bases from J, the gap between germline ends came to 14 bases. The CDR3 DNA reads as TGCAGCGGTGGGGAGGTTGGGGGCTACACCTTC. Its translation: CSGGEVGGYTF.

This chain connects TRBV5-1 to TRBJ2-5, with D possibly TRBD2 on 6 matching bases. V lost 4 bases, J lost 5 bases, and 18 bases lay in between. CDR3 size: 15 residues. Germline CDR1 is SGHRS and CDR2 is YFSETQ. Here the CDR3 reads CASSIGGTRTETQYF. The CDR3 nucleotides read TGCGCCAGCAGCATTGGGGGGACGCGTACGGAGACCCAGTACTTC. Full variable domain (rest looked up from reference TRBV5-1 and TRBJ2-5): KAGVTQTPRYLIKTRGQQVTLSCSPISGHRSVSWYQQTPGQGLQFLFEYFSETQRNKGNFPGRFSGRQFSNSRSEMNVSTLELGDSALYLCASSIGGTRTETQYFGPGTRLLVL.

The chain employs TRBV30 and TRBJ2-1, with 9 bases identical to TRBD2. This CDR3 has 12 residues. Unmatched junction bases numbered 4, after V lost 5 bases and J lost 8 bases. Looked up from germline, CDR1 is GTSNPN and CDR2 is SVGIG (reference sequence). The CDR3 here is CAWGLANYEQFF. CDR3 DNA: TGTGCCTGGGGACTAGCGAACTATGAGCAGTTCTTC.

The chain recombines TRBV6-5 with TRBJ2-3; no reliable D call. Trimming removed 0 bases from V and 1 base from J, with 8 bases in between. The germline CDR1 and CDR2 sequences are MNHEY and SVGAGI. The CDR3 spans 15 residues. CDR3 in DNA: TGTGCCAGCAGTTACTCGAGAGTTGGCACAGATACGCAGTATTTT. This sequence encodes CASSYSRVGTDTQYF.

This clone was detected only a few times. The rearrangement joins TRBV5-1 to TRBJ1-2, with 10 nucleotides matching TRBD1. The germline CDR1 and CDR2 sequences are SGHRS and YFSETQ. CDR3 size: 13 residues. Trimming removed 4 bases from V and 8 bases from J; junction bases left unmatched: 5. CDR3 DNA: TGCGCCAGCAGCACGGGACAGGGGTACGGCTACACCTTC. Protein product: CASSTGQGYGYTF.

This chain links TRBV7-2 with TRBJ2-3, with D possibly matching TRBD2 (5 bases). Trimming took 0 bases from V and 6 from J, leaving 13 bases between them. CDR1 and CDR2 (germline): SGHTA, FQGNSA. CDR3 length: 15 amino acids. The CDR3 nucleotides are TGTGCCAGCAGCTTAGCCGGGGTATTAAGGGATACGCAGTATTTT. Protein product: CASSLAGVLRDTQYF.

This rearrangement joins TRBV6-5 to TRBJ2-3, with 9 bases that match TRBD2. CDR3 size: 16 residues. Germline trimming cut 2 bases from V and 5 bases from J; bases unmatched to any gene: 8. From germline, CDR1 is MNHEY and CDR2 SVGAGI. The CDR3 protein is CASSYGRGGAKDTQYF. CDR3 sequence (DNA): TGTGCCAGCAGTTACGGACGCGGGGGGGCCAAAGATACGCAGTATTTT.

CDR3 bases: TGTGCCAGCTCACCCGGCCTTAGCGGGGGCCGCTACGAGCAGTACTTC. This translates into CASSPGLSGGRYEQYF. The V and J genes are TRBV18 and TRBJ2-7; 9 bases fit TRBD2. Germline CDR1 and CDR2: KGHSH and LQKENI. After removal of 3 bases from V and 3 bases from J, the junction contained 9 bases not matched to a gene. The CDR3 extends over 16 amino acids.

The chain couples TRBV7-7 to TRBJ2-2; maybe TRBD2 (7 bases). This CDR3 is 16 amino acids long. Germline V CDR1 and CDR2: SSHAT, FNYEAQ (reference sequence). V was shortened by 5 bases and J by 0 bases, with 13 bases between the two germline ends. The DNA of the CDR3 is TGTGCCAGCAGCCGGGGGGCCTCCCCGAACACCGGGGAGCTGTTTTTT. Its protein is CASSRGASPNTGELFF. The full variable domain, with the rest looked up from reference TRBV7-7 and TRBJ2-2, is GAGVSQSPRYKVTKRGQDVTLRCDPISSHATLYWYQQALGQGPEFLTYFNYEAQPDKSGLPSDRFSAERPEGSISTLTIQRTEQRDSAMYRCASSRGASPNTGELFFGEGSRLTVL.

J is TRBJ2-5 and V is TRBV2, with D unclear. From germline, CDR1 is SNHLY and CDR2 FYNNEI. V lost 1 base and J lost 1, with 7 bases in between. This CDR3 contains 14 residues. Written as DNA, the CDR3 is TGTGCCAGCAGTGAAGGGTCCAGCCAAGAGACCCAGTACTTC. It encodes CASSEGSSQETQYF.

The rearrangement links TRBV10-3 to TRBJ1-5; D unclear. Germline V lookup: CDR1 ENHRY, CDR2 SYGVKD. Trimming stripped 3 bases from V and 1 base from J, with 7 bases between. This CDR3 region has 14 residues. The CDR3, as DNA: TGTGCCATCAGTGAAGAGGGAAGCAATCAGCCCCAGCATTTT. Its protein is CAISEEGSNQPQHF.

V usage is TRBV20-1 and J usage is TRBJ1-3; D gene uncertain. This CDR3 region has 10 residues. The V end lost 7 bases, the J end lost 4 bases, and 5 bases lay between the germline ends. Germline V gives CDR1 DFQATT, CDR2 SNEGSKA (reference sequence). The DNA of the CDR3 is TGCAGTGACAGCGGAAACACCATATATTTT. Translation gives CSDSGNTIYF.

The chain uses TRBV6-1 and TRBJ1-1, with TRBD1 identical over 9 bases. Unmatched junction bases numbered 3, after V lost 4 bases and J lost 3 bases. The CDR3 consists of 14 residues. Germline V gene lookup returns CDR1 MNHNS and CDR2 SASEGT. The CDR3 here is CASSVTGGDTEAFF. CDR3 nucleotides: TGTGCCAGCAGTGTGACAGGGGGGGACACTGAAGCTTTCTTT.

This clone was seen a single time. V and J are TRBV30 and TRBJ2-7; TRBD1 might be the D (6 bases). V dropped 3 bases and J dropped 2 bases, with 14 bases sitting between them. This CDR3 is built from 14 residues. Germline CDR1 and CDR2: GTSNPN and SVGIG (reference sequence). The CDR3 loop is CAWSRKGGTYEQYF. In DNA, the CDR3 is TGTGCCTGGAGCAGAAAAGGGGGAACCTACGAGCAGTACTTC.

The CDR3 spells CASSSSPGRTEAFF. The CDR3 nucleotides are TGTGCCAGCAGTTCCAGCCCAGGAAGAACTGAAGCTTTCTTT. The gene calls are TRBV28 and TRBJ1-1, with unresolved D. Germline V gives CDR1 MDHEN, CDR2 SYDVKM. CDR3 length equals 14 residues. V was clipped by 4 bases and J by 5 bases, with 14 bases between them.

The chain carries TRBV6-6 and TRBJ2-7; D possibly corresponds to TRBD1 (6 bases). Germline V gives CDR1 MNHNY, CDR2 SVGAGI (reference sequence). Between the trimmed V and J ends, which lost 10 bases and 6 bases, there was a span of 19 bases. The CDR3 length is 13 residues. This chain's CDR3 is CATGGTGSLEQYF. As DNA, the CDR3 is TGTGCCACCGGAGGAACAGGGTCTCTCGAGCAGTACTTC.

The genes are TRBV7-9 and TRBJ2-1; 8 bases align to TRBD1. From germline, CDR1 is SEHNR and CDR2 FQNEAQ (reference sequence). The CDR3 is made up of 15 amino acids. V lost 2 bases, J lost 8 bases, and 8 bases stayed unmatched. CDR3 in amino acids: CASSLRQGAMDEQFF. CDR3 bases: TGTGCCAGCAGCTTACGCCAGGGGGCAATGGATGAGCAGTTCTTC.

This chain links TRBV27 with TRBJ2-7; 9 bases align to TRBD2. CDR1 is MNHEY, CDR2 SMNVEV, per germline (reference sequence). The CDR3 covers 15 residues. J was trimmed by 3 bases and V by 5 bases; bases with no gene match: 8. CDR3 protein: CASSGRVSGSYEQYF. The DNA for the CDR3 is TGTGCCAGCAGTGGGCGCGTTAGCGGGAGCTACGAGCAGTACTTC.

The CDR3 sequence is CASSYTGTGITETQYF. The CDR3, as DNA: TGTGCCAGCAGTTATACCGGGACAGGGATAACCGAGACCCAGTACTTC. This chain uses TRBV6-5 with TRBJ2-5; TRBD1 aligns across 9 bases. The J segment lost 5 bases and the V segment lost 3 bases, leaving 10 bases of the junction unmatched. CDR3 size: 16 residues. In germline, CDR1 is MNHEY, CDR2 SVGAGI.

V is TRBV6-5 and J is TRBJ1-1; D perhaps matches TRBD1 (6 bases). Trimming took off 2 bases at V and 2 bases at J, with 12 bases between the two ends. CDR1 is MNHEY, CDR2 SVGAGI, per germline. The CDR3 consists of 15 residues. This CDR3 reads CASSYRRTANTEAFF. DNA for the CDR3: TGTGCCAGCAGTTACAGGAGGACAGCCAACACTGAAGCTTTCTTT.

This clone was observed once. The J gene is TRBJ2-7, the V gene TRBV7-9; 9 bases are shared with TRBD2. Germline V CDR1 and CDR2: SEHNR, FQNEAQ (reference sequence). There are 16 residues in the CDR3. V was clipped by 4 bases and J by 0 bases; unmatched bases: 7. CDR3 in amino acids: CASSSAGSGSSYEQYF. CDR3 DNA sequence: TGTGCCAGCAGCTCGGCGGGTAGCGGGAGCTCCTACGAGCAGTACTTC.

V gene TRBV6-5 combines with J gene TRBJ2-7, with TRBD2 identical over 10 bases. The CDR3 extends over 13 amino acids. Trimming cost V 6 bases and J 4 bases; bases outside gene matches: 3. The germline V gene encodes CDR1 MNHEY and CDR2 SVGAGI. The CDR3 bases are TGTGCCAGCAGCCGGACTAGCGGTTACGAGCAGTACTTC. This gives the protein CASSRTSGYEQYF.

The V gene is TRBV5-1, the J gene TRBJ2-5; D uncertain. The CDR3 sequence is 11 residues long. Germline CDR1 SGHRS, CDR2 YFSETQ. The V and J ends lost 3 bases and 5 bases respectively, with 5 bases between them. CDR3 bases: TGCGCCAGCAGCTACGGGGAGACCCAGTACTTC. Amino acid sequence: CASSYGETQYF.

The chain joins TRBV6-5 to TRBJ2-7; no clear D. V shed 2 bases and J shed 0 bases, with 5 bases lying between them. The germline V gene encodes CDR1 MNHEY and CDR2 SVGAGI. The CDR3 extends over 13 amino acids. The CDR3 DNA reads TGTGCCAGCAGTTACGCAGGCTCCTACGAGCAGTACTTC. It translates to CASSYAGSYEQYF.

The V and J genes are TRBV30 and TRBJ2-1; tentatively, D is TRBD2 (6 bases). V was shortened by 1 base and J by 10 bases, with 17 bases between the two germline ends. The germline gives CDR1 GTSNPN, CDR2 SVGIG (reference sequence). The CDR3 loop spans 14 amino acids. The CDR3 spells CAWSDGAGRREQFF. CDR3 coding DNA: TGTGCCTGGAGTGACGGAGCGGGCCGACGAGAGCAGTTCTTC.

Only a few counts were recorded for this clone. The V gene is TRBV4-1, the J gene TRBJ2-3; D unclear. V was clipped by 6 bases and J by 1 base, with 11 bases between them. The length of the CDR3 is 14 residues. Germline CDR1 and CDR2: MGHRA and YSYEKL. CDR3: CASSSQWGTDTQYF. The CDR3 DNA follows: TGCGCCAGCAGTTCACAGTGGGGCACAGATACGCAGTATTTT.

V is TRBV27 and J is TRBJ2-7; the D gene is possibly TRBD1 (6 bases). Germline V CDR1 and CDR2: MNHEY, SMNVEV (reference sequence). Trimming removed 3 bases at V and 2 bases at J, with 14 bases between. The CDR3 loop spans 15 amino acids. The CDR3 region is CASSFDRTGTYEQYF. The CDR3 nucleotides are TGTGCCAGCAGTTTCGACAGGACGGGCACCTACGAGCAGTACTTC.

This clone occurred a few times. CDR3 DNA sequence: TGCGCCAGCAGCTTGTCCCCAGGGTCTAACAATGAGCAGTTCTTC. Its translation: CASSLSPGSNNEQFF. The chain employs TRBV5-1 and TRBJ2-1; D possibly corresponds to TRBD1 (5 bases). The ends were cut back, 1 base at V and 5 bases at J, with 13 bases in the middle. Germline lookup yields CDR1 SGHRS and CDR2 YFSETQ. The CDR3 is 15 amino acids.

The J gene is TRBJ2-7, the V gene TRBV7-8, with 7 bases aligning to TRBD2. The germline gives CDR1 SGHVS, CDR2 FQNEAQ. Germline trimming cut 1 base from V and 2 bases from J; bases unmatched to any gene: 5. The CDR3 contains 15 residues. In DNA, the CDR3 is TGTGCCAGCAGCTTAGTCTCCGGGACTACCTACGAGCAGTACTTC. Translated, it gives CASSLVSGTTYEQYF.